This T cell receptor (beta chain) comes out of a study of T cell responses to AZD1222 COVID-19 vaccine. Profiling relied on immunoSEQ multiplex PCR, and the TCRdb table lists in-frame clones only, not all of them. The top ten clones hold 5.5% to 8.5% of a sample with about 150,000 clones, roughly nine tenths of them seen once. About this clone: Its target is unknown.

This CDR3 has 15 amino acids. In germline, CDR1 is LGHDT, CDR2 YNNKEL (reference sequence). J lost 3 bases, V lost 5 bases, and 9 bases had no gene match. Study-wide points: Repertoire sampling was restricted to post-peak T cell response timepoints. At baseline, seropositivity was found in only a handful of AZD1222 recipients. White British people made up most donors, females outnumbered males, and clonal diversity was possibly underestimated.

Sequencing used peripheral blood, obtained after recovery from COVID-19. The chain employs TRBV3-1 (or the pseudogene TRBV3-2) and TRBJ1-2; 7 nucleotides line up with TRBD1. The clonotype originates from an adult who had recovered from COVID-19. Here the CDR3 reads CASSKLRTGDYGYTF. The CDR3 DNA reads as TGTGCCAGCAGCAAACTTAGAACAGGGGACTATGGCTACACCTTC.